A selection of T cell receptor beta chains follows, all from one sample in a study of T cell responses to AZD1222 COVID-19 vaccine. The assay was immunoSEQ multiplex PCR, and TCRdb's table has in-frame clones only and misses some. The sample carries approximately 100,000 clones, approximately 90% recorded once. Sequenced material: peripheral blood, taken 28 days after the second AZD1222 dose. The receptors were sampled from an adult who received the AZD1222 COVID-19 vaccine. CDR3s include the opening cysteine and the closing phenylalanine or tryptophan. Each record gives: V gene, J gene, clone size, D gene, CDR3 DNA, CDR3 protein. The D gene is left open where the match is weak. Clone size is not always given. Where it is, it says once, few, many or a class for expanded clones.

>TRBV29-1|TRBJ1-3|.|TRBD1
TGCAGCGTTGCGGGGGACAGCTCCTCTGGAAACACCATATATTTT
CSVAGDSSSGNTIYF
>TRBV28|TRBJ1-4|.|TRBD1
TGTGCCAGCAGATGGACAGGGGTTGAAAAACTGTTTTTT
CASRWTGVEKLFF
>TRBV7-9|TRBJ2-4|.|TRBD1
TGTGCCAGCAGCCTACGACAGGGGGCGGAACCTCGCTTC
CASSLRQGAEPRF
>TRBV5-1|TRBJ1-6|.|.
TGCGCCAGCAGCTTGGACGGGGGTTACTCACCCCTCCACTTT
CASSLDGGYSPLHF
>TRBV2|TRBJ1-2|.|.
TGTGCCAGCAGTGTGAAGGGAGACTATGGCTACACCTTC
CASSVKGDYGYTF
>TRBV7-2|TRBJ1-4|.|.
TGTGCCAGCAGCTTACACAGGCGGGGAAATGAAAAACTGTTTTTT
CASSLHRRGNEKLFF
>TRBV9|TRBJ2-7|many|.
TGTGCCAGCAGCGTAGGCAGCGGAAGCTCCTACGAGCAGTACTTC
CASSVGSGSSYEQYF
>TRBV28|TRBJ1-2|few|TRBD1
TGTGCCAGCAGTTTGCCCAAGACAGGGATCAACTATGGCTACACCTTC
CASSLPKTGINYGYTF
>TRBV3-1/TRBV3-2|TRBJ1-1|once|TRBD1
TGTGCCAGCAGCCGTTTTTCCCGGGACAGGGAAAGGAGTTACACTGAAGCTTTCTTT
CASSRFSRDRERSYTEAFF
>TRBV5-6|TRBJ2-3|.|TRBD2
TGTGCCAGCAGCTTTTGGAGGAGACTAGCGCGGGCAGATACGCAGTATTTT
CASSFWRRLARADTQYF
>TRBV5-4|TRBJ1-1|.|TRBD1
TGTGCCAGCAGCTTGTTGGGACAGGGAAAGGATGAAGCTTTCTTT
CASSLLGQGKDEAFF
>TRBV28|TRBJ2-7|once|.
TGTGCCAGCAGTTTCTTGGTATACGAGCAGTACTTC
CASSFLVYEQYF
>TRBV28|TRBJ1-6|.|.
TGTGCCAGCAGTTTCCTAGACAGGTCGAACTCACCCCTCCACTTT
CASSFLDRSNSPLHF
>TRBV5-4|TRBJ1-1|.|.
TGTGCCAGCAGCTTGCCTAAAAACGGGGGTGCGACTGAAGCTTTCTTT
CASSLPKNGGATEAFF
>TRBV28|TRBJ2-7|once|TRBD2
TGTGCCAGCAGTTTGGGACTAGTAGGCTACGAGCAGTACTTC
CASSLGLVGYEQYF
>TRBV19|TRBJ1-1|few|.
TGTGCCAGTAGTATGGGCGGACTGATGAACACTGAAGCTTTCTTT
CASSMGGLMNTEAFF
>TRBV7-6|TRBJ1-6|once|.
TGTGCCAGCAGTATTTTAAGCTTAGGGACCGTACTCCACTTT
CASSILSLGTVLHF
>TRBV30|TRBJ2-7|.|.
TGTGCCTGGAGTCTAGAGGCCTTCTACGAGCAGTACTTC
CAWSLEAFYEQYF
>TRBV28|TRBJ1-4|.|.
TGTGCCAGCAGTTTGCGAGGGGCCGCAACTAATGAAAAACTGTTTTTT
CASSLRGAATNEKLFF
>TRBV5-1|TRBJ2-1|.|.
TGCGCCAGCAGCTTGGAGGCTCAGAGCTATGAGCAGTTCTTC
CASSLEAQSYEQFF
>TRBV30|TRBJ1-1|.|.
TGTGCCTGGAGTCCAGGGAGGTCCACTGAAGCTTTCTTT
CAWSPGRSTEAFF
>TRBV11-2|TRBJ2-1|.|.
TGTGCCAGCAGCCTGAGGGGGGACAGCTCCTACAATGAGCAGTTCTTC
CASSLRGDSSYNEQFF
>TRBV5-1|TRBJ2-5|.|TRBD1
TGCGCCAGCAGCTTAATCCCGGGACAGGGGACGGAGACCCAGTACTTC
CASSLIPGQGTETQYF
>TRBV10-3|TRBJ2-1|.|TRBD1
TGTGCCATCAGTGAGCAGGGGGCGAAGAGTCCCAATGAGCAGTTCTTC
CAISEQGAKSPNEQFF
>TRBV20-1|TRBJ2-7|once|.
TGCAGCTCGGCAGGGTACTACGAGCAGTACTTC
CSSAGYYEQYF
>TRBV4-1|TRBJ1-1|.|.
TGCGCCAGCAGCCAAGGCCGAACCTTCGGGACGGGGAACACTGAAGCTTTCTTT
CASSQGRTFGTGNTEAFF
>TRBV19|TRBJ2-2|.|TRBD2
TGTGCCAGTAGTAAGGGGCTAGCGGGGGGGCTGGACACCGGGGAGCTGTTTTTT
CASSKGLAGGLDTGELFF
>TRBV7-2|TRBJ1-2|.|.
TGTGCCAGCAGCTCCGCGGGGGGCCGTACTAACTATGGCTACACCTTC
CASSSAGGRTNYGYTF
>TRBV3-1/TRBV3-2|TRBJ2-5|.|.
TGTGCCAGCAGCCAAGCAGAGACCCAGTACTTC
CASSQAETQYF
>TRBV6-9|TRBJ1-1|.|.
TGTGCCAGCAGCCAACAGGGTTTCCTGACTGAAGCTTTCTTT
CASSQQGFLTEAFF
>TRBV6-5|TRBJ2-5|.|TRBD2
TGTGCCGGTAGCGGGGGCCCGGGGGAGACCCAGTACTTC
CAGSGGPGETQYF
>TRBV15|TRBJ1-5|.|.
TGTGCCACCAGCAGAGGGGGGATTGAGAGCAATCAGCCCCAGCATTTT
CATSRGGIESNQPQHF
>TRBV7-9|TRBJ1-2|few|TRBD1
TGTGCCAGCAGCTTAGAAAGACAGGGCCAGAACTATGGCTACACCTTC
CASSLERQGQNYGYTF
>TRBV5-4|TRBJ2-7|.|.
TGTGCCAGCAGCTTATCCCCTGATGCGGGCACCTACGAGCAGTACTTC
CASSLSPDAGTYEQYF
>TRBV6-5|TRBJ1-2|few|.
TGTGCCAGCACAAACAGGGATCACTATGGCTACACCTTC
CASTNRDHYGYTF
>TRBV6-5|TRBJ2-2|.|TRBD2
TGTGCCAGCAGTTTCGGGGGGGCCGAGGGGGAGCTGTTTTTT
CASSFGGAEGELFF
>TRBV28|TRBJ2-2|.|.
TGTGCCAGCAGACGTTCAGGGGTGCGGAACACCGGGGAGCTGTTTTTT
CASRRSGVRNTGELFF
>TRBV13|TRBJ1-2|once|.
TGTGCCAGCAGCTCCGTCCACTATGGCTACACCTTC
CASSSVHYGYTF
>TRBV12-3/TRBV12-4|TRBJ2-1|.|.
TGTGCCAGCAGTTTACCCCCGAGGGATGAGCAGTTCTTC
CASSLPPRDEQFF
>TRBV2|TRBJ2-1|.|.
TGTGCCAGCAGTGGCATCAGGGGTGTCGATGAGCAGTTCTTC
CASSGIRGVDEQFF
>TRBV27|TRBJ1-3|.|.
TGTGCCAGCAGTACCCAGGGTTTCGGAAACACCATATATTTT
CASSTQGFGNTIYF
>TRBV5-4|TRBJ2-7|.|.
TGTGCCAGCAGCTTGGCCGACGAGCAGTACTTC
CASSLADEQYF
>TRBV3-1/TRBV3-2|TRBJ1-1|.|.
TGTGCCAGCAGCCAAGAGGGGGGAGCTTTCTTT
CASSQEGGAFF
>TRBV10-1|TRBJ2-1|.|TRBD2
TGCGCCAGCAGTGAGAGAACTAGCGATGAGCAGTTCTTC
CASSERTSDEQFF
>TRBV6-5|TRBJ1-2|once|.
TGTGCCACCACCGCGTGGGGACGTGGGAACTATGGCTACACCTTC
CATTAWGRGNYGYTF
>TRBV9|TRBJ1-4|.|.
TGTGCCAGCAGCGTAAGCAGGGACGGCGCTAATGAAAAACTGTTTTTT
CASSVSRDGANEKLFF
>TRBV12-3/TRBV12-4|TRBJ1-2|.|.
TGTGCCAGCAGCCCAGGGGACTATGGCTACACCTTC
CASSPGDYGYTF
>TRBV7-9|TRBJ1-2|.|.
TGTGCCAGCAGCTTAGCGCTTGGGGATAACTATGGCTACACCTTC
CASSLALGDNYGYTF
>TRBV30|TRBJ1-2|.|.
TGTGCCTGGACAGCTGGAAGGCTTGGCTACACCTTC
CAWTAGRLGYTF
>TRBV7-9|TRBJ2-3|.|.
TGTGCCAGCAGCCCCCCCCTGGGAACTCCTGGTACGCAGTATTTT
CASSPPLGTPGTQYF
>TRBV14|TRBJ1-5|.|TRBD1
TGTGCCAGCAGCCAAGATAGTACAGGGACAGGGGGCGATCAGCCCCAGCATTTT
CASSQDSTGTGGDQPQHF
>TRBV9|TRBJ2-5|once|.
TGTGCCAGCAGCGTTGGCAGGGCCCAAGAGACCCAGTACTTC
CASSVGRAQETQYF
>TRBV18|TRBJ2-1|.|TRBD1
TGTGCCAGCTCACCCGTGGGTCCGGGACAGGGTTACAATGAGCAGTTCTTC
CASSPVGPGQGYNEQFF
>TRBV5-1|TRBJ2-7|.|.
TGCGCCAGCACCTCGGGTACTAACTCCTACGAGCAGTACTTC
CASTSGTNSYEQYF
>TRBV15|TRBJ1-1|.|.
TGTGCCACCAGCAGAGTTTCCAACACTGAAGCTTTCTTT
CATSRVSNTEAFF
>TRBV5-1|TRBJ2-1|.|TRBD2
TGCGCCAGCAGCTTAGCGGGGGGCAGGGAGGTCGATGAGCAGTTCTTC
CASSLAGGREVDEQFF
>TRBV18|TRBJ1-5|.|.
TGTGCCAGCTCGCTCGGACATAGCAATCAGCCCCAGCATTTT
CASSLGHSNQPQHF
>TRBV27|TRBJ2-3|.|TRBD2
TGTGCCAGCAGTACCGCGGGGGGTAGCGCTACGCAGTATTTT
CASSTAGGSATQYF
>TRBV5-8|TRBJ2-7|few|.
TGTGCCAGCAGCTTGGTTGGGGTATGGCGCTACGAGCAGTACTTC
CASSLVGVWRYEQYF